Presented here are 14 T cell receptor beta chains from one specimen sequenced in a study of CD8 T cells in Susac syndrome. The authors reverse transcribed roughly 0.5 to 1 ug RNA with random hexamers. One entry per CDR3 protein results from TCRdb running MiXCR on the immunoSEQ multiplex PCR reads. The repertoire includes about 150,000 distinct CDR3 sequences, over 85% of them detected once, and around 0.21% sits in the top ten. Sample: CD8+ T cells from PBMCs. The source is a human donor with multiple sclerosis.

This clonotype appeared once. This sequence joins TRBV20-1 and TRBJ1-2; D is undetermined. Germline CDR1 is DFQATT and CDR2 is SNEGSKA (reference sequence). There are 15 residues in the CDR3. Trimming pared 1 base from V and 0 bases from J, leaving 12 bases between. In DNA form, the CDR3 reads TGCAGTGCTAGAGTTCGGGAGGTCTCTAACTATGGCTACACCTTC. Encoded protein: CSARVREVSNYGYTF.

This clonotype was recorded once. V is TRBV27 and J is TRBJ2-7; 7 bases are shared with TRBD1. V gave up 6 bases and J gave up 2 bases; unmatched junction bases: 7. Germline assignment: CDR1 MNHEY and CDR2 SMNVEV (reference sequence). The CDR3 extends over 14 amino acids. DNA of the CDR3: TGTGCCAGCAGCCCGACAGGGAAAACCTACGAGCAGTACTTC. It is translated as CASSPTGKTYEQYF.

CDR3 nucleotide sequence: TGCAGTGCTAGAGAAATAGATACGCAGTATTTT. It yields the protein CSAREIDTQYF. This sequence joins TRBV20-1 and TRBJ2-3, with no clear D. The V and J ends lost 0 bases and 5 bases respectively, with 3 bases between them. Per germline, CDR1 DFQATT and CDR2 SNEGSKA (reference sequence). This CDR3 is built from 11 residues.

This clonotype was recorded once. The chain links TRBV5-6 to TRBJ1-5, with D possibly being TRBD1 (5 bases). CDR1 and CDR2 from the germline V gene are SGHDT and YYEEEE. The germline V and J ends were trimmed by 1 base and 7 bases, with 12 bases remaining between them. The CDR3 covers 14 residues. The CDR3 region has the DNA TGTGCCAGCAGCTTGCAGGGCCCGCGGCAGCCCCAGCATTTT. It is translated as CASSLQGPRQPQHF.

This sequence joins TRBV11-2 and TRBJ1-2; TRBD1 matches at 8 bases. CDR1 is SGHAT and CDR2 is FQNNGV in the germline V gene. This CDR3 region has 14 residues. The ends lost 1 base at V and 5 bases at J; junction bases unmatched: 3. The CDR3 is CASSLGGTGYGYTF. The DNA of the CDR3 is TGTGCCAGCAGCTTAGGGGGGACAGGTTATGGCTACACCTTC.

The chain uses TRBV27 and TRBJ2-7; 9 bases fit TRBD2. Germline V gene data show CDR1 as MNHEY and CDR2 as SMNVEV (reference sequence). V lost 5 bases, J lost 0 bases, and 8 bases stayed unmatched. The CDR3 is made up of 16 amino acids. CDR3 in DNA: TGTGCCAGCAGTCCCAATAGCGGGGGCTCCTCCTACGAGCAGTACTTC. Amino acids: CASSPNSGGSSYEQYF.

The rearrangement links TRBV7-9 to TRBJ2-1; 12 nucleotides align to TRBD2. The CDR3 is 17 amino acids. After removal of 4 bases from V and 6 bases from J, the junction contained 10 bases not matched to a gene. Germline CDR1 is SEHNR and CDR2 is FQNEAQ (reference sequence). The CDR3 protein is CASSSPRTSGGLNEQFF. The DNA of the CDR3 is TGTGCCAGCAGCTCACCTCGAACTAGCGGGGGGCTCAATGAGCAGTTCTTC.

V gene TRBV24-1 combines with J gene TRBJ2-7; D is unresolved. Trimming pared 3 bases from V and 9 bases from J, leaving 8 bases between. The CDR3 runs to 11 residues. Per the germline V gene, CDR1 is KGHDR and CDR2 is SFDVKD. CDR3: CATSDLYAQYF. The DNA for the CDR3 is TGTGCCACCAGTGATCTCTATGCGCAGTACTTC.

This chain links TRBV19 with TRBJ2-6, with a possible D match to TRBD1 (5 bases). Deletions cut 1 base from V and 0 bases from J, with 13 bases between. The CDR3 extends over 18 amino acids. Germline V gives CDR1 LNHDA, CDR2 SQIVND (reference sequence). The CDR3 spells CASSIGRQLSSGANVLTF. In nucleotides, the CDR3 is TGTGCCAGTAGTATAGGGAGACAGTTAAGCTCTGGGGCCAACGTCCTGACTTTC.

This clonotype was seen just once. The genes are TRBV2 and TRBJ2-7; D call uncertain. V lost 7 bases and J lost 4, with 14 bases in between. In germline, CDR1 is SNHLY, CDR2 FYNNEI. The CDR3 length is 13 residues. This CDR3 reads CASKAPTDYEQYF. The DNA of the CDR3 is TGTGCCAGCAAGGCCCCCACCGATTACGAGCAGTACTTC.

The chain joins TRBV9 to TRBJ2-5, with D possibly being TRBD2 (6 bases). The V gene's germline CDR1 is SGDLS and CDR2 YYNGEE. The CDR3 extends over 14 amino acids. Trimming took 4 bases from V and 2 from J, leaving 12 bases between them. The CDR3 region has the DNA TGTGCCAGCAGCCCCCGGGCGGGGCAAGAGACCCAGTACTTC. Protein: CASSPRAGQETQYF.

The chain employs TRBV30 and TRBJ2-2, with D maybe TRBD2 (5 bases). V was clipped by 8 bases and J by 5 bases, with 15 bases between them. In germline, CDR1 is GTSNPN, CDR2 SVGIG (reference sequence). This CDR3 has 13 amino acids. The CDR3 bases are TGTGCCGGCCATGGACGGACTACCGGGGAGCTGTTTTTT. Translated: CAGHGRTTGELFF.

The chain couples TRBV19 to TRBJ2-1; D possibly corresponds to TRBD2 (5 bases). Trimming left V 3 bases short and J 0 bases short, with 6 bases between. Germline CDR1 is LNHDA and CDR2 is SQIVND (reference sequence). The CDR3 is 14 residues long. The CDR3 DNA sequence: TGTGCCAGTAGTATTACTAGCTCCTACAATGAGCAGTTCTTC. Translated, it gives CASSITSSYNEQFF. Based on the CDR3 plus reference TRBV19 and TRBJ2-1, the full variable domain is DGGITQSPKYLFRKEGQNVTLSCEQNLNHDAMYWYRQDPGQGLRLIYYSQIVNDFQKGDIAEGYSVSREKKESFPLTVTSAQKNPTAFYLCASSITSSYNEQFFGPGTRLTVL.

The J gene is TRBJ1-5, the V gene TRBV30; D uncertain. The CDR3 loop spans 17 amino acids. Germline V gives CDR1 GTSNPN, CDR2 SVGIG (reference sequence). The V and J ends lost 0 bases and 0 bases respectively, with 15 bases between them. The CDR3 region is CAWSVPLDEVSNQPQHF. Here the CDR3 DNA reads TGTGCCTGGAGTGTACCGTTAGATGAGGTTAGCAATCAGCCCCAGCATTTT.